This T cell receptor (beta chain) is drawn from a study of T cell repertoires in cytomegalovirus infection. Study details: A matching HLA type, together with CMV infection, was signaled by public TCR beta signatures.

TCRdb recomputed calls from the reads with MiXCR, one row per CDR3 protein. The profile shows around 350,000 distinct CDR3 sequences, 15% to 20% of them singletons. Study-wide findings and caveats: Dominant in the ex vivo response were TCR beta clonotypes restricted by HLA-C and specific for CMV. Based on cumulative public TCR beta family frequency, carriers of CMV plus the relevant HLA were identified.

V shed 7 bases, J shed 4 bases, and the junction held 13 bases outside the gene matches. This CDR3 spans 16 amino acids. Germline loops: CDR1 SGHVS, CDR2 FQNEAQ. A word on this clonotype: Its antigen is undetermined.

Sequenced: PBMCs. This receptor was obtained from a human donor in good health (CMV status not recorded). Some clones in this sample may be carry-over from other donors' samples. This chain joins TRBV7-8 and TRBJ2-1, with 7 bases identical to TRBD1. CDR3 sequence (DNA): TGTGCCAGCACCCTGAGGCCGGGACAGTGGTACAATGAGCAGTTCTTC. Translated, it gives CASTLRPGQWYNEQFF.